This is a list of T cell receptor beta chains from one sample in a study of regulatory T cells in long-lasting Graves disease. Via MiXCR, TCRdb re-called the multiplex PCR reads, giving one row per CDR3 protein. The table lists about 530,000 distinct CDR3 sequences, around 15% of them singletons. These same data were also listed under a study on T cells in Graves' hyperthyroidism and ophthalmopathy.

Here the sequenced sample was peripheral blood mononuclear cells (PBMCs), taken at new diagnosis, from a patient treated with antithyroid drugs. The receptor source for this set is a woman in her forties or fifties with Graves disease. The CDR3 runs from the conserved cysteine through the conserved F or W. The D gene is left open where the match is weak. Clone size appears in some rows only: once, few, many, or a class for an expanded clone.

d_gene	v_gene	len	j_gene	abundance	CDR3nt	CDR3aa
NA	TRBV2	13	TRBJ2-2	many	TGTGCCAGCAGTGTTAAGGTTGGCGGGGAGCTGTTTTTT	CASSVKVGGELFF
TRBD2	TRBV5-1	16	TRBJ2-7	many	TGCGCCAGCAGCCGGCTGACTAGCGGAGGATCCTACGAGCAGTACTTC	CASSRLTSGGSYEQYF
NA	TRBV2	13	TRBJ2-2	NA	TGTGCCGGCAGTCCGACTGTAGCCGGGGAGCTGTTTTTT	CAGSPTVAGELFF
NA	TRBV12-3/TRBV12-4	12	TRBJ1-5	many	TGTGCCAGCAGTTTCGGTGGTCAGCCCCAGCATTTT	CASSFGGQPQHF
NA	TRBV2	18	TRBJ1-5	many	TGTGCCAGCAGCAGAACAAGCCCCGACTTGGAGGGCAATCAGCCCCAGCATTTT	CASSRTSPDLEGNQPQHF
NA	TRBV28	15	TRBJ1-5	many	TGTGCCAGCAGTTTCCCAGGGAAGGGCAATCAGCCCCAGCATTTT	CASSFPGKGNQPQHF
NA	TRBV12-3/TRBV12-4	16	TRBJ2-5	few	TGTGCCAGCAGTTTACGGGGGACGGTGGATAAAGAGACCCAGTACTTC	CASSLRGTVDKETQYF
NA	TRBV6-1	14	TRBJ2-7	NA	TGTGCCAGCAGTCCTGCGGGGGCCGTATACGAGCAGTACTTC	CASSPAGAVYEQYF
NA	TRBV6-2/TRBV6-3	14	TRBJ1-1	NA	TGTGCCAGCAGTTCAGCCAGTTCGAACACTGAAGCTCTCTTT	CASSSASSNTEALF
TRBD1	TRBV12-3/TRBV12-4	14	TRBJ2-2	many	TGTGCCAGCAGTCGAGACAGGGACACCGGGGAGCTGTTTTTT	CASSRDRDTGELFF
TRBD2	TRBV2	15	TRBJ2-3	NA	TGTGCCGGCAGTGAAGCGGGGGGGCGCACAGATACGCAGTATTTT	CAGSEAGGRTDTQYF
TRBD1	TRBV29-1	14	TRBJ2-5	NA	TGCAGCGCTCCGACAGGGAGAACGGAGGAGACCCAGTACTTC	CSAPTGRTEETQYF
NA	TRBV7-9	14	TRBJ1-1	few	TGTGCCAGCAGCAGGGACCAGGGAGGCACTGAAGCTTTCTTT	CASSRDQGGTEAFF
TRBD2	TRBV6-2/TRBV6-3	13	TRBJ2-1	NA	TGTGCCAGCCACTCTAGCGGGGCTAATGAGCAGTTCTTC	CASHSSGANEQFF
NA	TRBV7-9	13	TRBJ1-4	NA	TGTGCCAGCAACAACAGGGAGGATGAAAAACTGTTTTTT	CASNNREDEKLFF
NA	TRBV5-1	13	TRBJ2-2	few	TGCGCCAGCAGTAGGACGTTCACCGGGGAGCTGTTTTTT	CASSRTFTGELFF
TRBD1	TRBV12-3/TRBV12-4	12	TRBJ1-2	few	TGTGCCAGCAGTCCCAGGGGGTCTGGCTACACCTTC	CASSPRGSGYTF
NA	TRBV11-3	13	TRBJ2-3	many	TGTGCCAGCAGCTTAGATCGGGCAGATACGCAGTATTTT	CASSLDRADTQYF
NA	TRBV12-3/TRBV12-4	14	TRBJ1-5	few	TGTGCCAGCAGTTTAATATCGACCGTCCAGCCCCAGCATTTT	CASSLISTVQPQHF
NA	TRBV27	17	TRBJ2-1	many	TGTGCCAGCAGTTTATATGGGGGGCCCTACTCCTACAATGAGCAGTTCTTC	CASSLYGGPYSYNEQFF
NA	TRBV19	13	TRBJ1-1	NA	TGTGCCAGTAGTATTACCGCCTACACTGAAGCTTTCTTT	CASSITAYTEAFF
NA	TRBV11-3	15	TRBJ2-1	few	TGTGCCAGCAGCTTAGCCCAGGTTACCTACAATGAGCAGTTCTTC	CASSLAQVTYNEQFF
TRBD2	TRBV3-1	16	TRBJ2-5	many	TGTGCCAGCAGTTCTCGGACTAGCGGGGGCCAAGAGACCCAGTACTTC	CASSSRTSGGQETQYF
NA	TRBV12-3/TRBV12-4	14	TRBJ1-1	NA	TGTGCCAGCAGTTTTCAGGGTGTGAGCACTGAAGCTTTCTTT	CASSFQGVSTEAFF
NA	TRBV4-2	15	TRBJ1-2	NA	TGTGCCAGCAGCCAAGGGCAGGGTTTGGGCTATGGCTACACCTTC	CASSQGQGLGYGYTF
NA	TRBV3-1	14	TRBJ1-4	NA	TGTGCCAGCAGAAGACGGGGGGAGAATGAAAAACTGTTTTTT	CASRRRGENEKLFF
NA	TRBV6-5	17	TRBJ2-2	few	TGTGCCAGCAGTTACTCGAGGGAAATGGGGAACACCGGGGAGCTGTTTTTT	CASSYSREMGNTGELFF
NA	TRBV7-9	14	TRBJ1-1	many	TGTGCCAGCAGCCCTCAGGGGCTGAACACTGAAGCTTTCTTT	CASSPQGLNTEAFF
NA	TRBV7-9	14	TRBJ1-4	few	TGTGCCAGCAGCTTGTCGACAGCAAATGAAAAACTGTTTTTT	CASSLSTANEKLFF
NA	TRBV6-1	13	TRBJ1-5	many	TGTGCCAGCAGTGATACAGGGACTCAGCCCCAGCATTTT	CASSDTGTQPQHF
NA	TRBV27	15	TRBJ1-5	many	TGTGCCAGCAAAGATCGATTGGCGGGGAATCAGCCCCAGCATTTT	CASKDRLAGNQPQHF
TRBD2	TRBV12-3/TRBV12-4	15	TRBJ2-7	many	TGTGCCAGCAGTTTTGGGGACTACCCAATCTACGAGCAGTACTTC	CASSFGDYPIYEQYF
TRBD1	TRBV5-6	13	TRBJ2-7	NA	TGTGCCAGCAGCTGGACAGGGTACAATGAGCAGTACTTC	CASSWTGYNEQYF
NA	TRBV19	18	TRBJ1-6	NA	TGTGCCAGTAGTATAGATTGGCGACAGAGCTCCTATAATTCACCCCTCCACTTT	CASSIDWRQSSYNSPLHF
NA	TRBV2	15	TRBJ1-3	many	TGTGCCAGCACCAGAGTGGAGAGCTCTGGAAACACCATATATTTT	CASTRVESSGNTIYF
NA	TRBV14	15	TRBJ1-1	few	TGTGCCAGCAGCCAAGAGTCCGCCGTGAGCACTGAAGCTTTCTTT	CASSQESAVSTEAFF
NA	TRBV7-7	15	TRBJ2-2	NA	TGTGCTAGCAGCTTTGCACATGGGAACACCGGGGAGCTGTTTTTT	CASSFAHGNTGELFF
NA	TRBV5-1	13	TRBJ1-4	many	TGCGCCAGCAGCCCCACCGGGAATGAAAAACTGTTTTTT	CASSPTGNEKLFF
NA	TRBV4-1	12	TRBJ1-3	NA	TGCGCCAGCAGCCAAGAGACCTCCACCATATATTTT	CASSQETSTIYF
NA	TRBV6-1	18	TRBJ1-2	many	TGTGCCAGCAGCCCTGGTCGGGACAAGTTATATCATAACTATGGCTACACCTTC	CASSPGRDKLYHNYGYTF
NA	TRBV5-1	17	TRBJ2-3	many	TGCGCCAGCAGCTTGAGCGTTGAGGGCCCAGGCACAGATACGCAGTATTTT	CASSLSVEGPGTDTQYF
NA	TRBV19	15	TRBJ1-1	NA	TGTGCCAGTAGTATAGAGTCGGGGCAGAACACTGAAGCTTTCTTT	CASSIESGQNTEAFF
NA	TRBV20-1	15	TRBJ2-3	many	TGCAGTGCTTCAGGAGCGAGAGGGCTAACAGATACGCAGTATTTT	CSASGARGLTDTQYF
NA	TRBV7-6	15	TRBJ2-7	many	TGTGCCAGCAGCGCGCAACAGGGAAGCTCCTACGAGCAGTACTTC	CASSAQQGSSYEQYF
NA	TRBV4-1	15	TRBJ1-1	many	TGCGCCAGCAGCCAAGGGGAGCTAAAGGTCACTGAAGCTTTCTTT	CASSQGELKVTEAFF
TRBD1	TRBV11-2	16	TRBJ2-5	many	TGTGCCAGCAGCTTAGATCCTCGGACAGGGGAGGAGACCCAGTACTTC	CASSLDPRTGEETQYF
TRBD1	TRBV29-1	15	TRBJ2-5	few	TGCAGCGTTGACATCCTCGGGACAGCCAAAGAGACCCAGTACTTC	CSVDILGTAKETQYF